These 17 T cell receptor beta chains originate from one sample sequenced in a study of preoperative IRX-2 immunotherapy in early breast cancer. Method: immunoSEQ multiplex PCR; TCRdb's copy keeps in-frame clones and lacks some. The sample has about 43,000 clones, just under 95% seen once; the top ten hold about 1.6%. As for treatment: preoperative locoregional IRX-2 cytokine immunotherapy. Source: tumor tissue, taken after IRX-2 immunotherapy. Every receptor here comes from a human donor with breast cancer.

The V gene is TRBV6-6, the J gene TRBJ1-1; D possibly corresponds to TRBD1 (5 bases). V was cut by 6 bases and J by 5 bases, with 16 bases left in between. Germline V gene lookup returns CDR1 MNHNY and CDR2 SVGAGI (reference sequence). This CDR3 has 14 residues. The CDR3 reads CASSRVAGETEAFF. The DNA of the CDR3 is TGTGCCAGCAGCAGGGTGGCGGGGGAGACTGAAGCTTTCTTT.

The chain combines TRBV5-4 with TRBJ1-1; D remains unclear. The CDR3 is made up of 13 amino acids. The germline V gene has CDR1 SGHNT and CDR2 YYREEE (reference sequence). The ends were cut back, 4 bases at V and 1 base at J, with 8 bases in the middle. CDR3 coding DNA: TGTGCCAGCAGCCCCCGGGGGAACACTGAAGCTTTCTTT. It specifies CASSPRGNTEAFF. Supplemented by reference TRBV5-4 and TRBJ1-1, the full variable domain reads ETGVTQSPTHLIKTRGQQVTLRCSSQSGHNTVSWYQQALGQGPQFIFQYYREEENGRGNFPPRFSGLQFPNYSSELNVNALELDDSALYLCASSPRGNTEAFFGQGTRLTVV.

The rearrangement links TRBV5-1 to TRBJ1-1, with TRBD1 matching 9 bases. Trimming cost V 0 bases and J 5 bases; bases outside gene matches: 2. The germline CDR1 and CDR2 sequences are SGHRS and YFSETQ. This CDR3 contains 14 residues. CDR3 loop: CASSLGQGGTEAFF. The CDR3 nucleotides read TGCGCCAGCAGCTTGGGACAGGGGGGGACTGAAGCTTTCTTT.

The V call is TRBV7-9, the J call TRBJ2-1, with D hard to call. Trimming stripped 4 bases from V and 15 bases from J, with 22 bases between. CDR1 SEHNR and CDR2 FQNEAQ come from the germline V gene (reference sequence). The CDR3 sequence is 14 residues long. CDR3 region: CASSSGTQAGRAFF. In DNA, the CDR3 is TGTGCCAGCAGCTCCGGCACTCAAGCCGGTCGTGCGTTCTTC.

The chain combines TRBV7-2 with TRBJ2-5; 7 bases are a match to TRBD2. V gave up 7 bases and J gave up 5 bases; unmatched junction bases: 10. The CDR3 totals 14 residues. CDR1 and CDR2 (germline): SGHTA, FQGNSA. In DNA form, the CDR3 reads TGTGCCAGCAATACCTGGGGGGGGGTGGAGACCCAGTACTTC. It specifies CASNTWGGVETQYF.

The chain joins TRBV7-7 to TRBJ2-5; 10 bases map to TRBD1. The CDR3 extends over 13 amino acids. The V gene end was trimmed by 5 bases and the J gene end by 4 bases; junction bases not matched to a gene: 1. Germline V CDR1 and CDR2: SSHAT, FNYEAQ (reference sequence). The CDR3 loop reads CASSGDRGETQYF. Here the CDR3 DNA reads TGTGCCAGCAGCGGGGACAGGGGAGAGACCCAGTACTTC.

J is TRBJ2-1 and V is TRBV9, with 9 positions matching TRBD2. Germline lookup yields CDR1 SGDLS and CDR2 YYNGEE. The CDR3 runs 15 residues. Trimming took 1 base from V and 2 from J; bases not matched to a gene: 1. CDR3 sequence: CASSVLAGTYNEQFF. In DNA, the CDR3 is TGTGCCAGCAGCGTACTAGCGGGGACCTACAATGAGCAGTTCTTC.

This chain uses TRBV11-2 with TRBJ2-5; 12 nucleotides agree with TRBD2. The CDR3 extends over 15 amino acids. Looked up from germline, CDR1 is SGHAT and CDR2 is FQNNGV. J gave up 5 bases and V 5 bases, and 6 bases lay outside the gene matches. The CDR3 coding sequence is TGTGCCAGCAGCCTACTAGCGGGAGGTGGGGAGACCCAGTACTTC. Protein product: CASSLLAGGGETQYF.

The chain employs TRBV15 and TRBJ2-7; D ambiguous. This CDR3 has 14 amino acids. V lost 0 bases and J lost 0, with 6 bases in between. Germline assignment: CDR1 LNHNV and CDR2 YYDKDF (reference sequence). This CDR3 reads CATSREQNSYEQYF. The CDR3, as DNA: TGTGCCACCAGCAGAGAACAGAACTCCTACGAGCAGTACTTC.

The rearrangement links TRBV5-6 to TRBJ2-3; D uncertain. CDR1 is SGHDT and CDR2 is YYEEEE in the germline V gene. V was clipped by 4 bases and J by 5 bases, with 8 bases between them. The CDR3 covers 12 residues. CDR3 loop: CASSRLVDTQYF. The CDR3 DNA reads TGTGCCAGCAGCCGATTAGTAGATACGCAGTATTTT. The entire variable domain, with the rest obtained from reference TRBV5-6 and TRBJ2-3, is as follows: DAGVTQSPTHLIKTRGQQVTLRCSPKSGHDTVSWYQQALGQGPQFIFQYYEEEERQRGNFPDRFSGHQFPNYSSELNVNALLLGDSALYLCASSRLVDTQYFGPGTRLTVL.

The rearrangement uses TRBV7-7 and TRBJ1-5; TRBD1 might be the D (5 bases). Trimming left V 5 bases short and J 3 bases short, with 8 bases between. This CDR3 spans 13 amino acids. Germline CDR1 and CDR2: SSHAT and FNYEAQ (reference sequence). The CDR3 loop is CASSQGFNQPQHF. DNA of the CDR3: TGTGCCAGCAGCCAGGGTTTCAATCAGCCCCAGCATTTT. Looking up the rest from reference TRBV7-7 and TRBJ1-5 gives the full variable domain: GAGVSQSPRYKVTKRGQDVTLRCDPISSHATLYWYQQALGQGPEFLTYFNYEAQPDKSGLPSDRFSAERPEGSISTLTIQRTEQRDSAMYRCASSQGFNQPQHFGDGTRLSIL.

The chain has TRBV9 and TRBJ2-3; 9 nucleotides agree with TRBD2. Germline values: CDR1 SGDLS, CDR2 YYNGEE. This CDR3 is 17 amino acids long. The V gene end was trimmed by 2 bases and the J gene end by 1 base; junction bases not matched to a gene: 8. The CDR3 spells CASSVALSGSGTDTQYF. As DNA, the CDR3 is TGTGCCAGCAGCGTCGCTCTTAGCGGGAGTGGCACAGATACGCAGTATTTT.

The chain carries TRBV29-1 and TRBJ2-2; D is perhaps TRBD1 or TRBD2 (5 bases each). Germline-derived CDR1 and CDR2 are SQVTM and ANQGSEA. Trimming stripped 7 bases from V and 2 bases from J, with 11 bases between. This CDR3 has 13 residues. CDR3 loop: CSAPGGNTGELFF. DNA of the CDR3: TGCAGCGCCCCTGGGGGTAACACCGGGGAGCTGTTTTTT.

This chain links TRBV5-1 with TRBJ2-7, with a tentative D call TRBD1 (7 bases). Germline assignment: CDR1 SGHRS and CDR2 YFSETQ. CDR3 length: 13 amino acids. Trimming left V 5 bases short and J 1 base short, with 10 bases between. For the CDR3, the DNA is TGCGCCAGCAGGGCAGGGGGGTCCTACGAGCAGTACTTC. It codes for CASRAGGSYEQYF.

V and J are TRBV30 and TRBJ1-2; 10 bases align to TRBD1. Losses at the gene ends were 0 bases for V and 6 bases for J; bases not matched to a gene: 7. CDR1 is GTSNPN and CDR2 is SVGIG in the germline V gene (reference sequence). The CDR3 spans 15 residues. In nucleotides, the CDR3 is TGTGCCTGGAGTGTACGCGGAGGGACAGGGGATGGCTACACCTTC. Translating gives CAWSVRGGTGDGYTF.

The rearrangement links TRBV7-6 to TRBJ2-5; D unclear. Per the germline V gene, CDR1 is SGHVS and CDR2 is FNYEAQ. V lost 5 bases and J 6 bases, leaving 7 bases between the germline ends. CDR3 length equals 11 residues. Written as DNA, the CDR3 is TGTGCCAGCAGCCCTTCGAAGACCCAGTACTTC. It is translated as CASSPSKTQYF.

The chain employs TRBV20-1 and TRBJ1-1; D ambiguous. Trimming stripped 5 bases from V and 11 bases from J, with 12 bases between. CDR1 and CDR2 (germline): DFQATT, SNEGSKA (reference sequence). The CDR3 is 10 amino acids. CDR3 protein: CSARSVGAFF. DNA for the CDR3: TGCAGTGCTCGCAGTGTTGGGGCTTTCTTT.